The sequence of this T cell receptor (beta chain) was determined in a study of blood T cell repertoires in COVID-19. For the study at large: COVID-19 samples collected from the United States, Italy and Spain covered acute and convalescent phases.

Source study methods: Using reference gene primer amplification, nucleated cell counts were estimated. Sequencing was performed with immunoSEQ multiplex PCR; in TCRdb, only in-frame clones are kept and a portion is missing. V and J calls and clone size are as listed in that table; D and trimming were resolved from the DNA. Of around 200,000 clones detected, approximately 80% appear once; the ten largest clones hold around 9%. Cohort placement rested on clinical history that participants reported themselves. CDR3 length: 17 residues. Germline V CDR1 and CDR2: LNHDA, SQIVND (reference sequence). V dropped 0 bases and J dropped 5; count of bases not matched to a gene: 8.

The sequence was collected from a middle-aged man who had recovered from COVID-19. The sample comprised PBMCs or T cells enriched from blood (not recorded which). The chain joins TRBV19 to TRBJ1-3; 9 bases fit TRBD1. The DNA for the CDR3 is TGTGCCAGTAGTATAGATCCGGGACAGGGATACAGAAACACCATATATTTT. This sequence encodes CASSIDPGQGYRNTIYF.